This T cell receptor (beta chain) appears in the sequencing data of a study of immune heterogeneity within non-small cell lung tumors. Background on the study: It was found that the tumors were a handful of squamous cell carcinomas, more than eight non-squamous carcinomas and 1 not otherwise specified. Broader study findings: Tumor sites within a patient were found to share identical dominant CDR3 beta clonotypes, and site-unique high-frequency clones were also present. Largely distinct from one individual patient to the next were the high-frequency T-cell receptor beta clonotypes.

Bulk tumor genomic DNA served as template, at approximately 580 ng per sample. Several widely spaced biopsies per primary tumor were taken during surgery. The cohort was untreated, with newly diagnosed non-small cell lung cancer undergoing curative surgery. Sample donors consisted of newly diagnosed non-small cell lung cancer patients who were undergoing surgery with curative intent. This clonotype was counted only a few times. What it recognizes is unknown. This may stem from a read error, because a much larger clone lies one nucleotide away. TCR beta CDR3 amplification used multiplex PCR with 32 V and 13 J primers. Each CDR3 protein is one row after TCRdb ran MiXCR on the multiplex PCR reads. This sample has about 34,000 distinct CDR3 sequences, with 28% found just once. Germline V lookup: CDR1 SGDLS, CDR2 YYNGEE. The CDR3 extends over 13 amino acids. Trimming cost V 3 bases and J 3 bases, with 6 bases left between them.

The rearrangement uses TRBV9 and TRBJ2-2, with no clear D. The source of this sequence is a middle-aged man with non-small cell lung cancer. Sample: lung tumor tissue. The CDR3 bases are TGTGCCAGCAGCGCAGCTTACACCGGGGAGCTGTTTTTT. Its translation: CASSAAYTGELFF.